This T cell receptor beta chain stems from a study of cytomegalovirus exposure and HLA in healthy donors. PCR primers comprised 60 Vbeta and 13 Jbeta primers. The protocol was immunoSEQ multiplex PCR, while the TCRdb copy is restricted to in-frame clones and leaves out a portion. The sample consists of approximately 180,000 clones, about four fifths of them appearing once. In regard to this clone: Antigen: not known.

General observations from the study: No immune exposure information besides CMV serostatus was available. The number of N-insertions in an Asian-associated ancestry cluster was reportedly below the approximately 680-donor mean in a later analysis.

J was trimmed by 4 bases and V by 0 bases; bases with no gene match: 8. CDR1 is MNHEY and CDR2 is SMNVEV in the germline V gene (reference sequence). The CDR3 has 17 amino acids. The V and J genes are TRBV27 and TRBJ2-1, with TRBD2 identical over 8 bases. The TCR sequence derives from a male donor in good health and CMV-seronegative. The sample was PBMCs. The CDR3 DNA sequence: TGTGCCAGCAGTTTATCGATCGCTAGCGGGCCTTACAATGAGCAGTTCTTC. The encoded protein is CASSLSIASGPYNEQFF.